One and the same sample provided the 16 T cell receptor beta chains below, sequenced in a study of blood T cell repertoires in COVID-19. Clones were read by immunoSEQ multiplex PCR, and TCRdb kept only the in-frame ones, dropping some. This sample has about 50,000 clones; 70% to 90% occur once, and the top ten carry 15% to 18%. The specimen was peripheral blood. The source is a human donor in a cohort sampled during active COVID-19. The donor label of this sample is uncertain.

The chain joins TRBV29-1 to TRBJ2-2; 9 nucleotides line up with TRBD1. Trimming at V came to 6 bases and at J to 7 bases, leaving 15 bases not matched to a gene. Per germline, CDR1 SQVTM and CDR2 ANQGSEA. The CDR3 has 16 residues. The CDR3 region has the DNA TGCAGCGTGGGGAGATGGGACAGGGTGGCAGGCGGGGAGCTGTTTTTT. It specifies CSVGRWDRVAGGELFF.

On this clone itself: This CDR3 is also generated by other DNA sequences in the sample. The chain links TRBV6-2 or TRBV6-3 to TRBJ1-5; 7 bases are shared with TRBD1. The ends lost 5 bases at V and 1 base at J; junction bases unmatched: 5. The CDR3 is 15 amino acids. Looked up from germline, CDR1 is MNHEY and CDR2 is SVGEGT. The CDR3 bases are TGTGCCAGCAGTCCAACAGGGGTGAGCAATCAGCCCCAGCATTTT. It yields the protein CASSPTGVSNQPQHF.

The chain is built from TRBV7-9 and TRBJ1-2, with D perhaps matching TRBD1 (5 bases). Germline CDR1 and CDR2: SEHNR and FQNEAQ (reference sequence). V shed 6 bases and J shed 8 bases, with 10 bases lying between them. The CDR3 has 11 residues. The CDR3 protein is CASSGGVGYTF. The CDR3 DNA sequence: TGTGCCAGCAGTGGGGGGGTCGGCTACACCTTC.

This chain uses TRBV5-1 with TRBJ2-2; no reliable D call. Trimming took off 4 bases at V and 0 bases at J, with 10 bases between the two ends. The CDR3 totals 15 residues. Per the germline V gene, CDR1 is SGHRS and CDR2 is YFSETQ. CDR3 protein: CASSPVPANTGELFF. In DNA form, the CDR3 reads TGCGCCAGCAGCCCAGTCCCTGCGAACACCGGGGAGCTGTTTTTT. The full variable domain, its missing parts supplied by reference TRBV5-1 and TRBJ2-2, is KAGVTQTPRYLIKTRGQQVTLSCSPISGHRSVSWYQQTPGQGLQFLFEYFSETQRNKGNFPGRFSGRQFSNSRSEMNVSTLELGDSALYLCASSPVPANTGELFFGEGSRLTVL.

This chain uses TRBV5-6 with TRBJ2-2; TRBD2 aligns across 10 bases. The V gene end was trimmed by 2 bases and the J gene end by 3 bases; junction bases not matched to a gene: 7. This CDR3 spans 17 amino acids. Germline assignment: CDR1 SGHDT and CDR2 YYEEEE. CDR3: CASSLWVLAGYTGELFF. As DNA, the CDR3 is TGTGCCAGCAGCTTATGGGTACTAGCGGGGTACACCGGGGAGCTGTTTTTT.

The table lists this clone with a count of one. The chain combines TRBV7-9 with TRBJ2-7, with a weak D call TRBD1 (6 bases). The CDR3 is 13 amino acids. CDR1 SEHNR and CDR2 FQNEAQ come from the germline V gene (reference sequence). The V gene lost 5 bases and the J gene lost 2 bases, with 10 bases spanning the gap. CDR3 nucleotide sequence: TGTGCCAGCAGCGCCCGGACAGCCTACGAGCAGTACTTC. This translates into CASSARTAYEQYF. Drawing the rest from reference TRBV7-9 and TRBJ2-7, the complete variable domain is DTGVSQNPRHKITKRGQNVTFRCDPISEHNRLYWYRQTLGQGPEFLTYFQNEAQLEKSRLLSDRFSAERPKGSFSTLEIQRTEQGDSAMYLCASSARTAYEQYFGPGTRLTVT.

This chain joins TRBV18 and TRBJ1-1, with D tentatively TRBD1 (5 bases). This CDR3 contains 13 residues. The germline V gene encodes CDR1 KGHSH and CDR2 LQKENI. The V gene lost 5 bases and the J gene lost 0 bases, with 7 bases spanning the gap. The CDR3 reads CASSGALNTEAFF. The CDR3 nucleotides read TGTGCCAGCTCAGGGGCCCTGAACACTGAAGCTTTCTTT.

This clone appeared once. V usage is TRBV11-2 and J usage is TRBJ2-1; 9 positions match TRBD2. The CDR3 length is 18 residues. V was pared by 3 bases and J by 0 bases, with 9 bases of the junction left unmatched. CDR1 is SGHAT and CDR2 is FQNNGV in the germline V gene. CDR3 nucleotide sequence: TGTGCCAGCAGCTTGACGCGGGGGGGCCCGAGCTCCTACAATGAGCAGTTCTTC. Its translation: CASSLTRGGPSSYNEQFF.

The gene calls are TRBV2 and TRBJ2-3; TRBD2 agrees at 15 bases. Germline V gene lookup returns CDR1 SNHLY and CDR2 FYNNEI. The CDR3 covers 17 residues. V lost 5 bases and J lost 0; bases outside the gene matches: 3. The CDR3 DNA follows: TGTGCCAGCAGTCCCGGGACTAGCGGGGGGAGCACAGATACGCAGTATTTT. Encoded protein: CASSPGTSGGSTDTQYF.

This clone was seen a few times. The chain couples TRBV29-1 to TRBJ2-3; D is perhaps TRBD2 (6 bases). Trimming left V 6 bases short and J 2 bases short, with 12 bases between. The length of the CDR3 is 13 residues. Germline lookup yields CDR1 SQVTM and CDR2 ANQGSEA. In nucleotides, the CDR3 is TGCAGCGTGGGGGAGGTATACACAGATACGCAGTATTTT. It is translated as CSVGEVYTDTQYF.

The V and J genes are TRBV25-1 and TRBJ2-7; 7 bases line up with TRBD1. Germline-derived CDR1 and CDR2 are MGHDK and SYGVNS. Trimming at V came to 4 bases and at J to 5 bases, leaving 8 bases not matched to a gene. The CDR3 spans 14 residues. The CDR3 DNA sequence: TGTGCCAGCAGTGGGGTCAGGGGGATGAACGAGCAGTACTTC. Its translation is CASSGVRGMNEQYF.

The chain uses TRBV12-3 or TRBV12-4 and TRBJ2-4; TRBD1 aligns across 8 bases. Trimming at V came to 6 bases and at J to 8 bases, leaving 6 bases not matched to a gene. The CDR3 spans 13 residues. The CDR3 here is CASRTGERDIQYF. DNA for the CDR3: TGTGCCAGCAGGACAGGGGAACGGGACATTCAGTACTTC.

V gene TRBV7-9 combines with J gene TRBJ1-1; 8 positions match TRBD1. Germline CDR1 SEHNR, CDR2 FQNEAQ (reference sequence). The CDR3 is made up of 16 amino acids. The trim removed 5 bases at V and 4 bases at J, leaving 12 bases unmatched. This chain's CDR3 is CASSTAGGFGITEAFF. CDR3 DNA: TGTGCCAGCAGCACCGCAGGGGGCTTTGGCATCACTGAAGCTTTCTTT. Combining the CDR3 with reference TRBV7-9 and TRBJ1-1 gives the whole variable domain DTGVSQNPRHKITKRGQNVTFRCDPISEHNRLYWYRQTLGQGPEFLTYFQNEAQLEKSRLLSDRFSAERPKGSFSTLEIQRTEQGDSAMYLCASSTAGGFGITEAFFGQGTRLTVV.

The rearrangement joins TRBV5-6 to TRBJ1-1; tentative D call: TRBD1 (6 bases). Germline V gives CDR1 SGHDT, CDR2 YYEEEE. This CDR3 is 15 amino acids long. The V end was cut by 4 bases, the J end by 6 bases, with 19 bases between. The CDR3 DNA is TGTGCCAGCAGCCCAGACGGGGGGCGCGGGTCTGAAGCTTTCTTT. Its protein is CASSPDGGRGSEAFF.

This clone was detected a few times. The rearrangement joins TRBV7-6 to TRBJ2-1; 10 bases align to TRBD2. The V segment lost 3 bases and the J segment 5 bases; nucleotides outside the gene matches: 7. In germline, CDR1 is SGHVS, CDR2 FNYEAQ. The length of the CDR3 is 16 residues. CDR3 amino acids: CASSLAAGGKNNEQFF. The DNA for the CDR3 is TGTGCCAGCAGCTTGGCAGCGGGGGGGAAGAACAATGAGCAGTTCTTC.

CDR3 amino acids: CASSQENRAGNTIYF. As DNA, the CDR3 is TGTGCCAGCAGCCAAGAAAACAGGGCTGGAAACACCATATATTTT. The chain links TRBV3-1 (or the pseudogene TRBV3-2) to TRBJ1-3; tentatively, D is TRBD1 (6 bases). Trimming removed 0 bases at V and 2 bases at J, with 8 bases between. Germline loops: CDR1 LGHDT, CDR2 YNNKEL (reference sequence). The CDR3 consists of 15 residues.